The 8 T cell receptor beta chains in this list originate from one sample, sequenced in a study of shared clonotypes between healthy human individuals. Method: immunoSEQ multiplex PCR; TCRdb's copy keeps in-frame clones and lacks some. Here the sample spans about 550,000 clones, about 95% being singletons. Naive CD8 cells lacked CD45RO and underwent positive selection for CCR7, leaving out terminally differentiated effector memory CD45RA+ cells. Sample: naive CD8+ T cells sorted from blood. The receptors come from a woman aged 25 to 45 in good health.

This chain uses TRBV7-3 with TRBJ2-2, with 10 bases lining up with TRBD2. The germline gives CDR1 SGHTA, CDR2 FQGTGA. The J segment lost 6 bases and the V segment lost 3 bases, leaving 10 bases of the junction unmatched. This CDR3 contains 17 residues. This chain's CDR3 is CASSFAVAGGFPGELFF. DNA of the CDR3: TGTGCCAGCAGCTTTGCAGTAGCGGGAGGTTTCCCCGGGGAGCTGTTTTTT.

The V call is TRBV10-1, the J call TRBJ2-1; 9 nucleotides agree with TRBD2. CDR3 size: 15 residues. The J segment lost 2 bases and the V segment lost 5 bases, leaving 4 bases of the junction unmatched. Germline CDR1 and CDR2: WNHNN and SYGVQD (reference sequence). The CDR3 region is CASSPRTSAYNEQFF. CDR3 nucleotide sequence: TGCGCCAGCAGTCCCAGGACTAGCGCCTACAATGAGCAGTTCTTC.

The J gene is TRBJ2-7, the V gene TRBV7-8, with D perhaps matching TRBD1 or TRBD2 (5 bases each). This CDR3 is 14 amino acids long. CDR1 SGHVS and CDR2 FQNEAQ come from the germline V gene. V shed 5 bases and J shed 1 base, with 12 bases lying between them. The CDR3 region has the DNA TGTGCCAGCAGCCCCCGTGGGGGTTCCTACGAGCAGTACTTC. This sequence encodes CASSPRGGSYEQYF.

The chain carries TRBV5-8 and TRBJ2-5, with D uncertain. V was pared by 6 bases and J by 2 bases, with 8 bases between. Germline CDR1 and CDR2: SGHTS and YDEGEE. CDR3 length: 12 amino acids. The CDR3 DNA is TGTGCCAGCAAACTGGTGCAAGAGACCCAGTACTTC. This translates into CASKLVQETQYF.

This rearrangement joins TRBV6-5 to TRBJ2-1; a weak D match, TRBD1 (7 bases). This CDR3 has 14 amino acids. The germline gives CDR1 MNHEY, CDR2 SVGAGI. V lost 0 bases and J lost 9, with 12 bases in between. The CDR3 region is CASSYSEGAGEQFF. CDR3 bases: TGTGCCAGCAGTTACTCGGAGGGGGCGGGTGAGCAGTTCTTC.

The chain is built from TRBV19 and TRBJ2-1; TRBD1 matches at 12 bases. V gave up 7 bases and J gave up 4 bases; unmatched junction bases: 5. The CDR3 runs to 15 residues. The germline CDR1 and CDR2 sequences are LNHDA and SQIVND (reference sequence). The CDR3 DNA is TGTGCCAGTAAGGGACAGGGGGCGGGGTACAATGAGCAGTTCTTC. Translating gives CASKGQGAGYNEQFF.

This clone turned up a few times. The identical CDR3 is also encoded by other nucleotide sequences in the sample. This chain joins TRBV5-4 and TRBJ2-7, with 7 bases aligning to TRBD1. The CDR3 length is 14 residues. V was pared by 0 bases and J by 1 base, with 1 base of the junction left unmatched. Germline assignment: CDR1 SGHNT and CDR2 YYREEE (reference sequence). For the CDR3, the DNA is TGTGCCAGCAGCTTGGGGGACAGATCCTACGAGCAGTACTTC. Translated, it gives CASSLGDRSYEQYF. The full variable domain, in which reference TRBV5-4 and TRBJ2-7 provide the parts outside the CDR3, is ETGVTQSPTHLIKTRGQQVTLRCSSQSGHNTVSWYQQALGQGPQFIFQYYREEENGRGNFPPRFSGLQFPNYSSELNVNALELDDSALYLCASSLGDRSYEQYFGPGTRLTVT.

The chain carries TRBV19 and TRBJ2-1, with a tentative D call TRBD2 (6 bases). V was cut by 3 bases and J by 4 bases, with 13 bases left in between. CDR3 size: 15 residues. Germline V CDR1 and CDR2: LNHDA, SQIVND (reference sequence). As DNA, the CDR3 is TGTGCCAGTAGTATGGGACTGGGGATGTACAATGAGCAGTTCTTC. Amino acids: CASSMGLGMYNEQFF.